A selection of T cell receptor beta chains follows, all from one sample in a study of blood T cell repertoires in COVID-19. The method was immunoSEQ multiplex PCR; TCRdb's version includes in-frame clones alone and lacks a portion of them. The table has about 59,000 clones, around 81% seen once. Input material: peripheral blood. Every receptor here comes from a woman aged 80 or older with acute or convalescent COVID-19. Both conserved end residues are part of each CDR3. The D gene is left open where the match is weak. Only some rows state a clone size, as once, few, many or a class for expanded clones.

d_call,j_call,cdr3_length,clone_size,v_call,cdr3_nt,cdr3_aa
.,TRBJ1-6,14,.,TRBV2,TGTGCCAGCCGTGGTACAGCGAGGGATTCACCCCTCCACTTT,CASRGTARDSPLHF
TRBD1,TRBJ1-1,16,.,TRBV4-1,TGCGCCAGCAGCACCCGGGACAGGGGGATGGACACTGAAGCTTTCTTT,CASSTRDRGMDTEAFF
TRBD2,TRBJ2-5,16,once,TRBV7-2,TGTGCCAGCAGCTTAAACCTAGCGGGGGGGCGTGAGACCCAGTACTTC,CASSLNLAGGRETQYF
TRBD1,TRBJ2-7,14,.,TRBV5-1,TGCGCCAGCAGCCAAGACAGGGGAAGCGACGAGCAGTACTTC,CASSQDRGSDEQYF
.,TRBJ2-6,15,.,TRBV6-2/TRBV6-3,TGTGCCAGCAGTTCTGCAGGGGCTGGGGCCAACGTCCTGACTTTC,CASSSAGAGANVLTF
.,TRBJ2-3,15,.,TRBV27,TGTGCCAGCAGACGTAGGGAGACTAGCACAGATACGCAGTATTTT,CASRRRETSTDTQYF
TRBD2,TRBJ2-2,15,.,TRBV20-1,TGCAGTGCTAGTAGACTAGCGGGTAACACCGGGGAGCTGTTTTTT,CSASRLAGNTGELFF
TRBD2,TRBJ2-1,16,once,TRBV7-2,TGTGCCAGCAGCTTAGCTTCCAGCGGGAGAATCGATGAGCAGTTCTTC,CASSLASSGRIDEQFF
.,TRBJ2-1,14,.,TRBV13,TGTGCCAGCAGCCACGGACAGAGCCCCGGAGAGCAGTTCTTC,CASSHGQSPGEQFF
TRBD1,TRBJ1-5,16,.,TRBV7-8,TGTGCCAGCAGCTTAGCTTTGGGACAGGGGAATCAGCCCCAGCATTTT,CASSLALGQGNQPQHF
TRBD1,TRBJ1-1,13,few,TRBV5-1,TGCGCCAGCAGCCAGAACAGGGGGACTGAAGCTTTCTTT,CASSQNRGTEAFF
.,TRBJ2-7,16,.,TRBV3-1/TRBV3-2,TGTGCCAGCAGCCCTGCTGGCGAGGGCTTGGGCTACGAGCAGTACTTC,CASSPAGEGLGYEQYF
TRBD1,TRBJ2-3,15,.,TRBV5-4,TGTGCCAGCAGCCCCGACAGGGTAAGCACAGATACGCAGTATTTT,CASSPDRVSTDTQYF
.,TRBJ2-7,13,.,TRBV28,TGTGCCAGCAGGGTACAGGGAGCCTACGAGCAGTACTTC,CASRVQGAYEQYF
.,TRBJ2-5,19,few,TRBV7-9,TGTGCCAGCAGCGCCTCCCAACCCGGACGAGGGACTTCCCAAGAGACCCAGTACTTC,CASSASQPGRGTSQETQYF
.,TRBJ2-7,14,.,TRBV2,TGTGCCAGCCTTGCTCGAGGAATCTCCTACGAGCAGTACTTC,CASLARGISYEQYF
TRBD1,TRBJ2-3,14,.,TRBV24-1,TGTGCCTCTTCAAGACAGGGTGCCACAGATACGCAGTATTTT,CASSRQGATDTQYF
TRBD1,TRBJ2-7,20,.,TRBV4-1,TGCGCCAGCAGCCATCTTGGACAGGGGGCGGGTGGCGGGAGGGGATACGAGCAGTACTTC,CASSHLGQGAGGGRGYEQYF
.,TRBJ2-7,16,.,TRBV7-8,TGTGCCAGCAGCTTAGCGCGCGGGGCCAGCTCCTACGAGCAGTACTTC,CASSLARGASSYEQYF
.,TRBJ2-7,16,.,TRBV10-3,TGTGCCATCAGTGAAACGACCCCCCGGAGCTCCTACGAGCAGTACTTC,CAISETTPRSSYEQYF
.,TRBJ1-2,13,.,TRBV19,TGTGCCAGTAGCCCGGAAAGGAGGAATGGCTACACCTTC,CASSPERRNGYTF
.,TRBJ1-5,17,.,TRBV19,TGTGCCAGTAGTTCAGGACAACCTATCCTTAGCAATCAGCCCCAGCATTTT,CASSSGQPILSNQPQHF
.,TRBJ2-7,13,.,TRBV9,TGTGCCAGCAGCGCCGCCCCAGGGGACGAGCAGTACTTC,CASSAAPGDEQYF
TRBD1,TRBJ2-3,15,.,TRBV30,TGTGCCTGGAGTGCCGGGACAGGGTGGACAGATACGCAGTATTTT,CAWSAGTGWTDTQYF
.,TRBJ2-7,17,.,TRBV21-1,TGTGCCAGCAGCAAGGGTTACAGGGATCTGGGAAGCTACGAGCAGTACTTC,CASSKGYRDLGSYEQYF
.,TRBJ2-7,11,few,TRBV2,TGTGCCAGCGGGAGGCTCGACGAGCAGTACTTC,CASGRLDEQYF
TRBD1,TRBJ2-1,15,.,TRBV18,TGTGCCAGCTCACCACTCGACAGGGCGAAGAATGAGCAGTTCTTC,CASSPLDRAKNEQFF
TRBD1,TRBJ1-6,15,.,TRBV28,TGTGCCAGCACCGAACCCGGACAGGGAAACTCACCCCTCCACTTT,CASTEPGQGNSPLHF
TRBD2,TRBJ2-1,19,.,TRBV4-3,TGCGCCAGCAGCCAAAAATTGGGGGGACTAGCGGGGGAATACAATGAGCAGTTCTTC,CASSQKLGGLAGEYNEQFF
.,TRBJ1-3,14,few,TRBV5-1,TGCGCCAGCAATCGGGGATTCAGCGGAGACACCATATATTTT,CASNRGFSGDTIYF
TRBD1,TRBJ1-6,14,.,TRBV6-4,TGTGCCAGCAGCCTTCACAGGGGTAATTCACCCCTCCACTTT,CASSLHRGNSPLHF
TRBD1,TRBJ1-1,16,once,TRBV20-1,TGCAGTGCGAGTCCAATGACAGGGTTCATGAACACTGAAGCTTTCTTT,CSASPMTGFMNTEAFF
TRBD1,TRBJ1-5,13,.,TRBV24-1,TGTGCCACCAGCAGACAGGGGAATCAGCCCCAGCATTTT,CATSRQGNQPQHF
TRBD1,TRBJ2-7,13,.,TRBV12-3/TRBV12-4,TGTGCCAGCAGTTCGACAGGACAGGGCGAGCAGTACTTC,CASSSTGQGEQYF
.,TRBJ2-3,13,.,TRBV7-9,TGTGCCAGCGCGGGCTCTAGCACAGATACGCAGTATTTT,CASAGSSTDTQYF
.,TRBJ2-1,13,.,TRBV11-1,TGTGCCAGCAGCCGGGCCCTCGCGGGTGAGCAGTTCTTC,CASSRALAGEQFF
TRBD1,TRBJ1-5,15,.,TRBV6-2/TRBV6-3,TGTGCCAGCAGTCGTGACAGGGCGAGCAATCAGCCCCAGCATTTT,CASSRDRASNQPQHF
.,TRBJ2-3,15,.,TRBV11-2,TGTGCCAGCAGCCCCCCGTCCCCTAGCACAGATACGCAGTATTTT,CASSPPSPSTDTQYF
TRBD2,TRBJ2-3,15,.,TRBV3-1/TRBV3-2,TGTGCCAGCAGCCTCCAAGCGGGGTCCACAGATACGCAGTATTTT,CASSLQAGSTDTQYF
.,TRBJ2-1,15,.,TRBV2,TGTGCCAGCAGTGAGTCAGGGGTTTCGTACAATGAGCAGTTCTTC,CASSESGVSYNEQFF
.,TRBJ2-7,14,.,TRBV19,TGTGCCAGTAGTATAGGTGGCGGATCCTACGAGCAGTACTTC,CASSIGGGSYEQYF
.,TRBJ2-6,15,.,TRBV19,TGTGCCAGTAGAACACAGGGTTATGGGGCCAACGTCCTGACTTTC,CASRTQGYGANVLTF
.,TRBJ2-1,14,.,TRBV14,TGTGCCAGCAGGGTCCTGGGCAGCCACAATGAGCAGTTCTTC,CASRVLGSHNEQFF
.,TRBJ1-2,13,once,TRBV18,TGTGCCAGCTCACCACCGGCGGGGCATGGCTACACCTTC,CASSPPAGHGYTF
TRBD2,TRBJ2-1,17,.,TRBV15,TGTGCCACCAGCAGAGATAAGGGGAGCGGGAGAAAAAGTGAGCAGTTCTTC,CATSRDKGSGRKSEQFF
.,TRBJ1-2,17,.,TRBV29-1,TGCAGCGTTGTGGGGGGTGACCCGGAGGGGATGGGCTATGGCTACACCTTC,CSVVGGDPEGMGYGYTF
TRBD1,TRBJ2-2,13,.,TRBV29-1,TGCAGCGCGGGACAGGTTACAGCCGGGGAGCTGTTTTTT,CSAGQVTAGELFF
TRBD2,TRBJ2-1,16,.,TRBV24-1,TGTGCCACCAGTGATTTCCGAGGGAGCGGGAACAATGAGCAGTTCTTC,CATSDFRGSGNNEQFF
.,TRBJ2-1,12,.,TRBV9,TGTGCCAGCAGCCTTAGGAGCACTGAGCAGTTCTTC,CASSLRSTEQFF
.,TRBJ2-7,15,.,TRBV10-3,TGTGCCATCAGTGAGGATACAGGGAACCCCTACGAGCAGTACTTC,CAISEDTGNPYEQYF
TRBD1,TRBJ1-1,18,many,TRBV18,TGTGCCAGCTCATTCAATAACCGGGACAGGGGGGGTAACACTGAAGCTTTCTTT,CASSFNNRDRGGNTEAFF
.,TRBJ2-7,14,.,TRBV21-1,TGTGCCAGCAGCAAAATGAGGGTTCCCTACGAGCAGTACTTC,CASSKMRVPYEQYF
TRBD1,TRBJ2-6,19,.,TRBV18,TGTGCCAGCTCACCACCGATCGACGGACAGGGAGTCGGGGCCAACGTCCTGACTTTC,CASSPPIDGQGVGANVLTF